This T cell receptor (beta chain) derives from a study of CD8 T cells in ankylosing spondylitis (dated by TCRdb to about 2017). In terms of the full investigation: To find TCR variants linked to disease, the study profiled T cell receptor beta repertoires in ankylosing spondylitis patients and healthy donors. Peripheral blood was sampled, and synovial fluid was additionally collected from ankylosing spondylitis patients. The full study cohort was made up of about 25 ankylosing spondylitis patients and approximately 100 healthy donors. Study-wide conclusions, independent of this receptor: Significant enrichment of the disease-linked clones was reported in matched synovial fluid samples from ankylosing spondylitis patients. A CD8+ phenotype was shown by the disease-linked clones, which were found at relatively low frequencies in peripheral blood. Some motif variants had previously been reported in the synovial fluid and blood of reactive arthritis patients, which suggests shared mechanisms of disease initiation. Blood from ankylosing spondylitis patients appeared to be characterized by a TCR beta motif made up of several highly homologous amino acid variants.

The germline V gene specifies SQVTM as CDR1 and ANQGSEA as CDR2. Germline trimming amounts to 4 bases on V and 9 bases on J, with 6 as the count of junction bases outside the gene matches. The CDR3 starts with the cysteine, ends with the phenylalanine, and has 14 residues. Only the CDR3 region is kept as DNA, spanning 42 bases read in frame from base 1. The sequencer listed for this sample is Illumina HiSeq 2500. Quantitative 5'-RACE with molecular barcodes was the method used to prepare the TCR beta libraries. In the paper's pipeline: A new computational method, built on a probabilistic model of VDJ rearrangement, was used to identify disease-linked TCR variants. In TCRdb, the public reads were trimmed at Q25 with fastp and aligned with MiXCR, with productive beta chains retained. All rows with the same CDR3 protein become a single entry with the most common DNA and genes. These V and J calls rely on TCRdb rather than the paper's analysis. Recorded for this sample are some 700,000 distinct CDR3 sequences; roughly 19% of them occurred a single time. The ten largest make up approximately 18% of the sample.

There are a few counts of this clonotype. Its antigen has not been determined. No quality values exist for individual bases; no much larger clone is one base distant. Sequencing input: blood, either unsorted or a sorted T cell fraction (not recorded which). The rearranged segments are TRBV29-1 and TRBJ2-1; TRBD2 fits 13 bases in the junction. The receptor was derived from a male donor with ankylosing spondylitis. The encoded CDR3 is CSVALAGGQGEQFF. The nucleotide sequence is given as TGCAGCGTTGCACTAGCGGGGGGGCAGGGTGAGCAGTTCTTC.